The 4 T cell receptor beta chains listed next were all sequenced from one sample in a study of human T cells and chemical hapten exposure. Time point in this sample: pre-sensitization, week 0. Stated treatment: therapeutic diphenylcyclopropenone sensitization with weekly scalp DPC. TCRdb reanalysed the RACE reads using MiXCR and keeps one entry per CDR3 protein. The sample holds about 85,000 distinct CDR3 sequences, 8.5% to 9% seen once. This sample comprised whole blood, obtained in connection with sensitization to the hapten diphenylcyclopropenone (DPC). Receptors were obtained from a man aged 40-50 years with alopecia areata. Some clones in this sample may be carry-over from other donors' samples.

As for this clonotype: The junction and the germline gene differ at one end; a read error may be behind it. The V and J genes are TRBV6-2 or TRBV6-3 and TRBJ1-2; TRBD1 is a possible D gene (5 bases). The germline V gene has CDR1 MNHEY and CDR2 SVGEGT. The CDR3 covers 14 residues. The DNA of the CDR3 is TGTGCCAGCCTCTCCTCGGACATTAACTATGGCCACACCTTC. This encodes CASLSSDINYGHTF.

This clonotype showed up many times. The chain uses TRBV18 and TRBJ2-3, with no clear D. V was trimmed by 6 bases and J by 4 bases, leaving 20 bases between them. CDR1 is KGHSH, CDR2 LQKENI, per germline. The CDR3 runs to 16 residues. DNA for the CDR3: TGTGCCAGCTCGTTTCTGGACCCGGCGGTCGCAGATACGCAGTATTTT. Amino acids: CASSFLDPAVADTQYF. The full variable domain, completed using reference TRBV18 and TRBJ2-3, is NAGVMQNPRHLVRRRGQEARLRCSPMKGHSHVYWYRQLPEEGLKFMVYLQKENIIDESGMPKERFSAEFPKEGPSILRIQQVVRGDSAAYFCASSFLDPAVADTQYFGPGTRLTVL.

This clonotype occurred a few times. The chain combines TRBV6-1 with TRBJ1-5; D remains unclear. This CDR3 has 17 residues. Germline CDR1 MNHNS, CDR2 SASEGT. Deletions cut 2 bases from V and 4 bases from J, with 18 bases between. The DNA of the CDR3 is TGTGCCAGCAGTGAACTTGGAGGGCCGGGGAAAAATCAGCCCCAGCATTTT. Protein sequence: CASSELGGPGKNQPQHF.

The chain uses TRBV2 and TRBJ1-4; a possible D gene is TRBD1 (5 bases). Trimming pared 2 bases from V and 7 bases from J, leaving 14 bases between. CDR1 SNHLY and CDR2 FYNNEI come from the germline V gene. This CDR3 comprises 15 residues. DNA of the CDR3: TGTGCCAGCAGTGAATCCCTAGGAAGGGGTGAAAAACTGTTTTTT. Amino acid sequence: CASSESLGRGEKLFF.